The 13 T cell receptor beta chains listed next were all sequenced from one sample in a study of T-cell memory formation after mild COVID-19. Each CDR3 protein is one row after TCRdb ran MiXCR on the 5' RACE reads. The table includes around 450,000 distinct CDR3 sequences, around 24% detected once. Sequenced input: PBMCs or a T cell subset sorted from them (not recorded which). The receptor source for this set is an adult woman who had mild COVID-19 (a few samples of this study predate the infection). Cell type and time point are not known.

In its sample, this clonotype was seen a few times. The rearrangement uses TRBV24-1 and TRBJ1-2; weak D call: TRBD1 (6 bases). The CDR3 has 16 residues. Germline CDR1 KGHDR, CDR2 SFDVKD. Trimming took 5 bases from V and 4 from J, leaving 19 bases between them. CDR3 nucleotide sequence: TGTGCCACCAGTGCCACTCTGGGGACAACCGTCTATGGCTACACCTTC. It specifies CATSATLGTTVYGYTF.

This clonotype was counted a few times. The rearrangement joins TRBV5-1 to TRBJ1-1; 7 bases map to TRBD1. Germline V gives CDR1 SGHRS, CDR2 YFSETQ. The CDR3 has 14 amino acids. The V gene end was trimmed by 4 bases and the J gene end by 6 bases; junction bases not matched to a gene: 9. The CDR3 sequence: CASSPRDSPPEAFF. The CDR3 DNA is TGCGCCAGCAGCCCACGGGACAGCCCCCCTGAAGCTTTCTTT.

V usage is TRBV2 and J usage is TRBJ2-1; 7 nucleotides align to TRBD1. The CDR3 length is 14 residues. Germline V CDR1 and CDR2: SNHLY, FYNNEI. The J segment lost 5 bases and the V segment lost 5 bases, leaving 6 bases of the junction unmatched. CDR3 sequence (DNA): TGTGCCAGCAGTCTAAACAGGGGAAACAATGAGCAGTTCTTC. Residues: CASSLNRGNNEQFF.

V usage is TRBV3-1 and J usage is TRBJ2-5; D might be TRBD1 or TRBD2, each matching 5 bases. The CDR3 consists of 14 residues. The V gene's germline CDR1 is LGHDT and CDR2 YNNKEL (reference sequence). Between the trimmed V and J ends, which lost 4 bases and 5 bases, there was a span of 14 bases. The CDR3 protein is CASSPAVPGETQYF. CDR3 nucleotides: TGTGCCAGCAGCCCAGCGGTTCCAGGGGAGACCCAGTACTTC.

Ten or more counts support this clonotype. The V and J genes are TRBV29-1 and TRBJ2-1; TRBD1 agrees at 7 bases. The CDR3 sequence is 14 residues long. In germline, CDR1 is SQVTM, CDR2 ANQGSEA. V gave up 1 base and J gave up 9 bases; unmatched junction bases: 9. CDR3 DNA: TGCAGCGTTGAAGGACAGGGTGGTTTCACTGAGCAGTTCTTC. It codes for CSVEGQGGFTEQFF.

This CDR3 is CASRLGQETKSFF. The CDR3, as DNA: TGTGCCAGCAGACTCGGACAGGAGACGAAATCTTTCTTT. This sequence joins TRBV12-3 or TRBV12-4 and TRBJ1-1, with 7 bases lining up with TRBD1. This CDR3 comprises 13 residues. V gave up 6 bases and J gave up 12 bases; unmatched junction bases: 13.

The V call is TRBV20-1, the J call TRBJ1-5; TRBD1 matches 10 bases. With V trimmed by 4 bases and J by 4 bases, 10 bases remained unmatched. There are 16 residues in the CDR3. Germline V gene data show CDR1 as DFQATT and CDR2 as SNEGSKA (reference sequence). This CDR3 is CSAKDQDRGRNQPQHF. DNA of the CDR3: TGCAGTGCTAAAGATCAAGACAGGGGGCGGAATCAGCCCCAGCATTTT.

The chain uses TRBV7-6 and TRBJ2-3; perhaps TRBD2 as D (7 bases). The V and J ends lost 5 bases and 8 bases respectively, with 11 bases between them. The CDR3 sequence is 12 residues long. Germline V lookup: CDR1 SGHVS, CDR2 FNYEAQ. The CDR3 region is CASSAGEGTQYF. The CDR3 nucleotides are TGTGCCAGCAGCGCAGGGGAGGGTACGCAGTATTTT.

There are a few counts of this clonotype. The chain carries TRBV30 and TRBJ2-1; D is uncertain. Per the germline V gene, CDR1 is GTSNPN and CDR2 is SVGIG (reference sequence). This CDR3 spans 12 amino acids. Trimming stripped 0 bases from V and 7 bases from J, with 7 bases between. The CDR3 DNA reads as TGTGCCTGGAGTGTACAAGCTAATGAGCAGTTCTTC. It codes for CAWSVQANEQFF.

This clonotype was seen a handful of times. V usage is TRBV3-1 and J usage is TRBJ1-5; a weak D match, TRBD1 (5 bases). The CDR3 consists of 13 residues. The germline V gene has CDR1 LGHDT and CDR2 YNNKEL (reference sequence). Between the trimmed V and J ends, which lost 3 bases and 6 bases, there was a span of 9 bases. CDR3 DNA: TGTGCCAGCAGCCAGGGGGGTACTCAGCCCCAGCATTTT. Its translation: CASSQGGTQPQHF.

The chain employs TRBV12-3 or TRBV12-4 and TRBJ2-5; TRBD1 aligns across 7 bases. V was pared by 5 bases and J by 5 bases, with 8 bases of the junction left unmatched. CDR3 length: 14 residues. The CDR3 nucleotides read TGTGCCAGCAGTCGGACAGGACCCAGGGAGACCCAGTACTTC. Amino acid sequence: CASSRTGPRETQYF.

This chain links TRBV12-3 or TRBV12-4 with TRBJ1-1, with unresolved D. The CDR3 runs 13 residues. Trimming took off 3 bases at V and 10 bases at J, with 15 bases between the two ends. CDR3 sequence: CASSLESTRRAFF. As DNA, the CDR3 is TGTGCCAGCAGTTTGGAATCGACAAGGAGAGCTTTCTTT.

The chain's CDR3 is CASSLAGQTNGYTF. The CDR3, as DNA: TGCGCCAGCAGCTTGGCAGGACAGACCAACGGCTACACCTTC. The chain couples TRBV5-1 to TRBJ1-2; possible D gene TRBD1, 6 bases. The germline V gene has CDR1 SGHRS and CDR2 YFSETQ. V was shortened by 0 bases and J by 8 bases, with 14 bases between the two germline ends. CDR3 length: 14 amino acids. Full variable domain (outside the CDR3, taken from reference TRBV5-1 and TRBJ1-2): KAGVTQTPRYLIKTRGQQVTLSCSPISGHRSVSWYQQTPGQGLQFLFEYFSETQRNKGNFPGRFSGRQFSNSRSEMNVSTLELGDSALYLCASSLAGQTNGYTFGSGTRLTVV.